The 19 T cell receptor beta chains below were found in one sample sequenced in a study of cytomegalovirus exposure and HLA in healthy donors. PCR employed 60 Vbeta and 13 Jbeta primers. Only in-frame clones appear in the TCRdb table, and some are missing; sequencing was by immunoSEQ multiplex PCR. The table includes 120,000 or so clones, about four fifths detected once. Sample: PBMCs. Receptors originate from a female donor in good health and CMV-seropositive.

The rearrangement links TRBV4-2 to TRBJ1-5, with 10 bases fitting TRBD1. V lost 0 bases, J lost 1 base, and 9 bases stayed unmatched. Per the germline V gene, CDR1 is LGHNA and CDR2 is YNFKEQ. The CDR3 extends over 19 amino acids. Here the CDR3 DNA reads TGTGCCAGCAGCCAAGATGGGGGGACAGGGGCCGGCAGCAATCAGCCCCAGCATTTT. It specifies CASSQDGGTGAGSNQPQHF.

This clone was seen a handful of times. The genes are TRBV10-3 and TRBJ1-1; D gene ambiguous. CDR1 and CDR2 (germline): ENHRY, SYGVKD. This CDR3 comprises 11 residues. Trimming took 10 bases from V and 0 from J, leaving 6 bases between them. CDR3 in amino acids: CATQMNTEAFF. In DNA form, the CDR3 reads TGTGCCACCCAAATGAACACTGAAGCTTTCTTT.

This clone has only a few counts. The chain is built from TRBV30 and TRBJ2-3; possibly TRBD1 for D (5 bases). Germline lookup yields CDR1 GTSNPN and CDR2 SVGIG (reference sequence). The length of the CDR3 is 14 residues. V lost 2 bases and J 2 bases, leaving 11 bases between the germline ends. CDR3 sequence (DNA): TGTGCCTGGAGTCTGCTAGGGGCCACAGATACGCAGTATTTT. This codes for CAWSLLGATDTQYF. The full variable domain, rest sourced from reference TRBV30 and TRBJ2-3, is SQTIHQWPATLVQPVGSPLSLECTVEGTSNPNLYWYRQAAGRGLQLLFYSVGIGQISSEVPQNLSASRPQDRQFILSSKKLLLSDSGFYLCAWSLLGATDTQYFGPGTRLTVL.

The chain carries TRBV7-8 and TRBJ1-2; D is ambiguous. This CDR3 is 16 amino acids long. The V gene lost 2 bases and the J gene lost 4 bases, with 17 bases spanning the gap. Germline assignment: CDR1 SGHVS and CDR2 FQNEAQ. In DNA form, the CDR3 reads TGTGCCAGCAGCTTATACGAGGTCCGCGACGGCTATGGCTACACCTTC. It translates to CASSLYEVRDGYGYTF. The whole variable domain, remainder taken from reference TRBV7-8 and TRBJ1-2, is GAGVSQSPRYKVAKRGQDVALRCDPISGHVSLFWYQQALGQGPEFLTYFQNEAQLDKSGLPSDRFFAERPEGSVSTLKIQRTQQEDSAVYLCASSLYEVRDGYGYTFGSGTRLTVV.

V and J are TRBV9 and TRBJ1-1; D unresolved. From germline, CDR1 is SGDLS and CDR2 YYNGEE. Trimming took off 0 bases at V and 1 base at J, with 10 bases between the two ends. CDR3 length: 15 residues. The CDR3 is CASSVGGVENTEAFF. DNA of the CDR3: TGTGCCAGCAGCGTAGGGGGAGTTGAGAACACTGAAGCTTTCTTT.

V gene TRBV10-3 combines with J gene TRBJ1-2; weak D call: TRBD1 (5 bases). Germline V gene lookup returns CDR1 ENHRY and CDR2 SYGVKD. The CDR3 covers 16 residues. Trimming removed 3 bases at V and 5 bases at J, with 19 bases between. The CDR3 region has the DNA TGTGCCATCAGTGAAGGACTAGGGGCTTCTTCTTATGGCTACACCTTC. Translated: CAISEGLGASSYGYTF.

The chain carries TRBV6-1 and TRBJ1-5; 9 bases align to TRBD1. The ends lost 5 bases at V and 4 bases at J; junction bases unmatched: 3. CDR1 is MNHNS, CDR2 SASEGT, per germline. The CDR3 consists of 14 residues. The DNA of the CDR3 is TGTGCCAGCAGTCAGACAGGGGGAAATCAGCCCCAGCATTTT. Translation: CASSQTGGNQPQHF.

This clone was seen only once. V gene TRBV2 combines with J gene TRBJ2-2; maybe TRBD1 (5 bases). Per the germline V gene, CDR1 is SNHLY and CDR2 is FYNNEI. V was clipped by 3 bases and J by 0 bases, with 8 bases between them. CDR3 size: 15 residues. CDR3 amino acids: CASSDQQANTGELFF. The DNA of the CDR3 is TGTGCCAGCAGTGATCAACAGGCGAACACCGGGGAGCTGTTTTTT.

As DNA, the CDR3 is TGTGCCAGCACTACTCGAGAGGGAGGCTATGGCTACACCTTC. Translation: CASTTREGGYGYTF. The rearrangement joins TRBV6-5 to TRBJ1-2; D unclear. The CDR3 is 14 residues long. Trimming took 7 bases from V and 4 from J, leaving 16 bases between them. From germline, CDR1 is MNHEY and CDR2 SVGAGI.

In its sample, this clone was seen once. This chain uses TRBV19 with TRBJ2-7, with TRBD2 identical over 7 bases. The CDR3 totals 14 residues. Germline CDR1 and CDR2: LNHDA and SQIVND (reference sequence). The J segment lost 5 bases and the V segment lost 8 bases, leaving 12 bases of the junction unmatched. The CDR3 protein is CASRRSGKSDEQYF. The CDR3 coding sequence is TGTGCCAGTCGACGGAGCGGGAAATCGGACGAGCAGTACTTC.

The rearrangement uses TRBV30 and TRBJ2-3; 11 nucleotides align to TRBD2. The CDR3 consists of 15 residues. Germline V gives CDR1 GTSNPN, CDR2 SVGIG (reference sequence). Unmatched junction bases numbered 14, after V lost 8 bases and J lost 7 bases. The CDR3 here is CARASGGSGRNTQYF. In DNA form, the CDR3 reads TGTGCCCGTGCTAGCGGGGGGTCTGGGCGAAATACGCAGTATTTT. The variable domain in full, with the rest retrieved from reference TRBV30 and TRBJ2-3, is SQTIHQWPATLVQPVGSPLSLECTVEGTSNPNLYWYRQAAGRGLQLLFYSVGIGQISSEVPQNLSASRPQDRQFILSSKKLLLSDSGFYLCARASGGSGRNTQYFGPGTRLTVL.

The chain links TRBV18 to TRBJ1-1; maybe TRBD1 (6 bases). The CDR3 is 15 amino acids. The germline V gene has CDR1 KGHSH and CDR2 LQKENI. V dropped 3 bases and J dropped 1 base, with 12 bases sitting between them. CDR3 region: CASSPQSDRNTEAFF. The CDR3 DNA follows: TGTGCCAGCTCACCTCAATCGGACAGGAACACTGAAGCTTTCTTT.

The CDR3 sequence: CASSIGLRYNEQFF. The DNA of the CDR3 is TGTGCCAGTAGTATAGGGTTACGGTACAATGAGCAGTTCTTC. This chain connects TRBV19 to TRBJ2-1; D remains ambiguous. The CDR3 contains 14 residues. The germline CDR1 and CDR2 sequences are LNHDA and SQIVND (reference sequence). Trimming left V 1 base short and J 4 bases short, with 8 bases between. Filled out from reference TRBV19 and TRBJ2-1, the complete variable domain reads DGGITQSPKYLFRKEGQNVTLSCEQNLNHDAMYWYRQDPGQGLRLIYYSQIVNDFQKGDIAEGYSVSREKKESFPLTVTSAQKNPTAFYLCASSIGLRYNEQFFGPGTRLTVL.

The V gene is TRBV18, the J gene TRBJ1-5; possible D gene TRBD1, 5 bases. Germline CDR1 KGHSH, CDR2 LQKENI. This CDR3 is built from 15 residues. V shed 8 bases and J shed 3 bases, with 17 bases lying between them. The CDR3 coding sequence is TGTGCCAGCGCCCGGGGGACGGGACTCAATCAGCCCCAGCATTTT. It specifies CASARGTGLNQPQHF. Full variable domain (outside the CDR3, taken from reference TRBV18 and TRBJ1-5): NAGVMQNPRHLVRRRGQEARLRCSPMKGHSHVYWYRQLPEEGLKFMVYLQKENIIDESGMPKERFSAEFPKEGPSILRIQQVVRGDSAAYFCASARGTGLNQPQHFGDGTRLSIL.

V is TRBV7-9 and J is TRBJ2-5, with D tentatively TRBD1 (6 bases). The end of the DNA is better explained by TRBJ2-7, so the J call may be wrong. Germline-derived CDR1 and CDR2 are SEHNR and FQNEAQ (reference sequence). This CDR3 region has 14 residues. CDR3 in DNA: TGTGCCAGCAGCCCCGGAGACAGGACCCACGAGCAGTACTTC. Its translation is CASSPGDRTHEQYF.

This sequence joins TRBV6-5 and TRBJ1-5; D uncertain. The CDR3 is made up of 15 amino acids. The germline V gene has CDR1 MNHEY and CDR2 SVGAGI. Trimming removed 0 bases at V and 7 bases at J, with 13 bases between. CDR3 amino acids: CASSYSIRGDQPQHF. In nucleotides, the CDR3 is TGTGCCAGCAGTTACTCGATACGGGGAGACCAGCCCCAGCATTTT.

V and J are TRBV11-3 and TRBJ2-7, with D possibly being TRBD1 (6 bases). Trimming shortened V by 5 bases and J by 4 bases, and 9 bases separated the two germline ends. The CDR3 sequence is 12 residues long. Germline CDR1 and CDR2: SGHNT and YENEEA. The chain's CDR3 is CASSKGGYEQYF. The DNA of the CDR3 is TGTGCCAGCAGCAAAGGGGGATACGAGCAGTACTTC.

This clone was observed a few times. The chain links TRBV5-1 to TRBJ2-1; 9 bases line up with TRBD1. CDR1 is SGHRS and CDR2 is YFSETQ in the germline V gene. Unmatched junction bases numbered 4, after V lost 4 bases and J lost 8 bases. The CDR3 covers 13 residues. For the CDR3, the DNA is TGCGCCAGCAGCGAGCGGACAGGGGATGAGCAGTTCTTC. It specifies CASSERTGDEQFF.

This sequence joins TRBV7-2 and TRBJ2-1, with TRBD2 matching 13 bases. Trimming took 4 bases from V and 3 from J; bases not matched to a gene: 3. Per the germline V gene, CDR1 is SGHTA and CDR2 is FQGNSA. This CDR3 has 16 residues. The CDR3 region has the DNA TGTGCCAGCAGCTCCCGGACTAGCGGGGGCTACAATGAGCAGTTCTTC. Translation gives CASSSRTSGGYNEQFF.